These 22 T cell receptor beta chains were sequenced from one sample in a study of cytomegalovirus exposure and HLA in healthy donors. Both 60 Vbeta primers and 13 Jbeta primers went into the PCR. Clones were sequenced by immunoSEQ multiplex PCR, and TCRdb holds only the in-frame ones, with some missing. This table holds around 75,000 clones. What was sequenced was PBMCs. These TCRs come from a man between 50 and 59 years old in good health and CMV-seropositive.

V gene TRBV7-9 combines with J gene TRBJ1-5; a weak D match, TRBD1 (6 bases). Trimming removed 5 bases from V and 7 bases from J, with 15 bases in between. There are 14 residues in the CDR3. The germline V gene has CDR1 SEHNR and CDR2 FQNEAQ (reference sequence). In DNA, the CDR3 is TGTGCCAGCAGCCACGCAGGGGAAGGGCAGCCCCAGCATTTT. Translated, it gives CASSHAGEGQPQHF.

The chain couples TRBV6-5 to TRBJ1-2; D ambiguous. CDR1 and CDR2 from the germline V gene are MNHEY and SVGAGI. The germline V and J ends were trimmed by 6 bases and 6 bases, with 14 bases remaining between them. This CDR3 region has 13 residues. CDR3 in amino acids: CASSFGSGDGYTF. CDR3 in DNA: TGTGCCAGCAGCTTCGGGTCCGGTGATGGCTACACCTTC.

The chain recombines TRBV10-3 with TRBJ2-2; TRBD2 agrees at 15 bases. The length of the CDR3 is 18 residues. In germline, CDR1 is ENHRY, CDR2 SYGVKD. V gave up 4 bases and J gave up 3 bases; unmatched junction bases: 6. CDR3 in amino acids: CAISGTSGGAGDTGELFF. As DNA, the CDR3 is TGTGCCATCAGTGGGACTAGCGGGGGGGCCGGGGACACCGGGGAGCTGTTTTTT.

The rearrangement links TRBV19 to TRBJ1-5; D is perhaps TRBD1 (6 bases). The germline V gene has CDR1 LNHDA and CDR2 SQIVND (reference sequence). Between the trimmed V and J ends, which lost 3 bases and 2 bases, there was a span of 14 bases. This CDR3 has 16 residues. The CDR3 nucleotides are TGTGCCAGTAGTATGGGACTACAGGGTGGCAATCAGCCCCAGCATTTT. Amino acid sequence: CASSMGLQGGNQPQHF.

The chain links TRBV6-1 to TRBJ2-7; 8 positions match TRBD1. Germline V gene lookup returns CDR1 MNHNS and CDR2 SASEGT. This CDR3 comprises 14 residues. V was clipped by 10 bases and J by 0 bases; unmatched bases: 8. CDR3 DNA: TGTGCCACCGACCGGGACAGGTTCTCCTACGAGCAGTACTTC. It yields the protein CATDRDRFSYEQYF.

The rearrangement uses TRBV25-1 and TRBJ1-5; D unresolved. Germline V gene data show CDR1 as MGHDK and CDR2 as SYGVNS. V lost 6 bases and J 1 base, leaving 10 bases between the germline ends. The CDR3 contains 14 residues. The CDR3 DNA reads as TGTGCCAGCAGCCCCCCTACGAGCAATCAGCCCCAGCATTTT. Amino acid sequence: CASSPPTSNQPQHF.

The chain recombines TRBV29-1 with TRBJ2-3; maybe TRBD2 (7 bases). V was trimmed by 5 bases and J by 4 bases, leaving 13 bases between them. The CDR3 spans 13 residues. Germline V gene sequence: CDR1 SQVTM, CDR2 ANQGSEA. DNA of the CDR3: TGCAGCGTTATGAGGGGGGGGGCAGATACGCAGTATTTT. Translating gives CSVMRGGADTQYF.

The chain links TRBV6-5 to TRBJ1-1; the D is unclear. Germline loops: CDR1 MNHEY, CDR2 SVGAGI. CDR3 size: 10 residues. Trimming left V 11 bases short and J 2 bases short, with 6 bases between. The CDR3 coding sequence is TGTGCCCCCAGAAACACTGAAGCTTTCTTT. Protein sequence: CAPRNTEAFF.

The chain combines TRBV5-1 with TRBJ2-2, with D uncertain. From germline, CDR1 is SGHRS and CDR2 YFSETQ. The ends were cut back, 0 bases at V and 2 bases at J, with 5 bases in the middle. This CDR3 region has 14 residues. The chain's CDR3 is CASSLAVNTGELFF. The CDR3 DNA reads TGCGCCAGCAGCTTGGCCGTAAACACCGGGGAGCTGTTTTTT.

The chain recombines TRBV15 with TRBJ2-7; 8 positions agree with TRBD2. Looked up from germline, CDR1 is LNHNV and CDR2 is YYDKDF (reference sequence). CDR3 size: 14 residues. V dropped 8 bases and J dropped 6; count of bases not matched to a gene: 12. The CDR3 nucleotides read TGTGCCACCGATCCGGGACTAGAACGAGGCGAGCAGTACTTC. This sequence encodes CATDPGLERGEQYF.

The chain joins TRBV5-1 to TRBJ2-2, with a possible D match to TRBD1 (6 bases). The CDR3 has 16 residues. Germline loops: CDR1 SGHRS, CDR2 YFSETQ. Trimming left V 4 bases short and J 2 bases short, with 15 bases between. Written as DNA, the CDR3 is TGCGCCAGCAGCCCCTCCTGGGACATCAACACCGGGGAGCTGTTTTTT. Its translation: CASSPSWDINTGELFF.

V is TRBV7-9 and J is TRBJ1-4; D is unclear. Trimming removed 5 bases at V and 8 bases at J, with 12 bases between. This CDR3 contains 13 residues. CDR1 is SEHNR and CDR2 is FQNEAQ in the germline V gene (reference sequence). The CDR3 region has the DNA TGTGCCAGCAGCCACCCCCTTGAGGAAAAACTGTTTTTT. Protein sequence: CASSHPLEEKLFF.

V and J are TRBV5-1 and TRBJ2-7, with D maybe TRBD1 (6 bases). The V gene lost 3 bases and the J gene lost 3 bases, with 13 bases spanning the gap. In germline, CDR1 is SGHRS, CDR2 YFSETQ. The length of the CDR3 is 14 residues. CDR3 region: CASSSPGHLYEQYF. CDR3 bases: TGCGCCAGCAGCTCACCGGGACATCTCTACGAGCAGTACTTC.

The chain couples TRBV29-1 to TRBJ1-2; 7 nucleotides line up with TRBD1. This CDR3 has 13 amino acids. After removal of 8 bases from V and 6 bases from J, the junction contained 12 bases not matched to a gene. The germline V gene has CDR1 SQVTM and CDR2 ANQGSEA. CDR3 in amino acids: CSTRTGLRDGYTF. The CDR3 nucleotides read TGCAGCACCCGGACAGGCCTTCGGGATGGCTACACCTTC.

This chain joins TRBV7-9 and TRBJ1-1; TRBD1 aligns across 7 bases. The CDR3 runs 13 residues. Unmatched junction bases numbered 2, after V lost 2 bases and J lost 5 bases. The germline gives CDR1 SEHNR, CDR2 FQNEAQ (reference sequence). The CDR3 reads CASSLKGATEAFF. The CDR3 nucleotides read TGTGCCAGCAGCTTAAAGGGGGCAACTGAAGCTTTCTTT.

The V call is TRBV14, the J call TRBJ2-7; D is ambiguous. V was shortened by 0 bases and J by 3 bases, with 9 bases between the two germline ends. Germline V gene lookup returns CDR1 SGHDN and CDR2 FVKESK. The CDR3 runs to 14 residues. CDR3 sequence (DNA): TGTGCCAGCAGCCAAGAAGTGGCAGGCTACGAGCAGTACTTC. Translation gives CASSQEVAGYEQYF.

The CDR3 DNA is TGTGCCTGCGAGGGGGCAGGGGGCTACACCTTC. Translating gives CACEGAGGYTF. This chain joins TRBV30 and TRBJ1-2, with 7 bases matching TRBD1. CDR3 length: 11 residues. Germline lookup yields CDR1 GTSNPN and CDR2 SVGIG (reference sequence). Trimming took 6 bases from V and 8 from J; bases not matched to a gene: 6. The full variable domain, in which reference TRBV30 and TRBJ1-2 provide the parts outside the CDR3, is SQTIHQWPATLVQPVGSPLSLECTVEGTSNPNLYWYRQAAGRGLQLLFYSVGIGQISSEVPQNLSASRPQDRQFILSSKKLLLSDSGFYLCACEGAGGYTFGSGTRLTVV.

The V call is TRBV2, the J call TRBJ1-5; D gene ambiguous. Germline-derived CDR1 and CDR2 are SNHLY and FYNNEI. V was shortened by 4 bases and J by 2 bases, with 12 bases between the two germline ends. The CDR3 extends over 15 amino acids. CDR3 nucleotide sequence: TGTGCCAGCAGTGTCGAAGCCGCGGGCAATCAGCCCCAGCATTTT. Translation gives CASSVEAAGNQPQHF.

The chain uses TRBV10-3 and TRBJ1-2; 9 positions match TRBD1. This CDR3 has 14 amino acids. CDR1 ENHRY and CDR2 SYGVKD come from the germline V gene. Trimming at V came to 0 bases and at J to 10 bases, leaving 6 bases not matched to a gene. The CDR3 reads CAISESRDRVPYTF. The CDR3 bases are TGTGCCATCAGTGAGTCCCGGGACAGGGTACCCTACACCTTC.

The chain recombines TRBV6-1 with TRBJ1-4, with 7 bases aligning to TRBD1. CDR3 length: 13 amino acids. V lost 5 bases to trimming and J lost 6 bases; unmatched junction nucleotides: 3. From germline, CDR1 is MNHNS and CDR2 SASEGT. Here the CDR3 DNA reads TGTGCCAGCAGTTCGGGACAGCATGAAAAACTGTTTTTT. Translation gives CASSSGQHEKLFF.

J is TRBJ1-1 and V is TRBV6-5; a possible D gene is TRBD1 (6 bases). V was trimmed by 5 bases and J by 5 bases, leaving 15 bases between them. Germline V lookup: CDR1 MNHEY, CDR2 SVGAGI. CDR3 length: 14 amino acids. For the CDR3, the DNA is TGTGCCAGCAGTAGCCCCACAGGGCGGACTGAAGCTTTCTTT. This codes for CASSSPTGRTEAFF.

The rearrangement joins TRBV5-1 to TRBJ2-7, with D possibly being TRBD1 (6 bases). The CDR3 extends over 14 amino acids. Deletions cut 4 bases from V and 3 bases from J, with 14 bases between. CDR1 is SGHRS, CDR2 YFSETQ, per germline. The CDR3 sequence: CASSPGAGVYEQYF. The CDR3, as DNA: TGCGCCAGCAGCCCCGGGGCAGGGGTCTACGAGCAGTACTTC.